These 8 T cell receptor beta chains were sequenced from one sample in a study of human T cells and chemical hapten exposure (dated by TCRdb to 2020 to 2022). According to the study, the label for this sample's time point signals: pre-sensitization, week 0. Sample treatment or condition, as interpreted from the label and publication: therapeutic diphenylcyclopropenone sensitization with weekly scalp DPC. Library construction relied on RACE. Sequencing relied on a NextSeq 500. TCRdb trimmed public reads at Q25 via fastp, called clones via MiXCR and kept in-frame beta chains. Rows merge per CDR3 protein into single entries with the most common DNA and genes. The sample table contains some 84,000 distinct CDR3 sequences; only one count was recorded for roughly 8.5% of them. The ten largest clones take up 2% to 3% of the sample. The input for sequencing was whole blood, taken in connection with sensitization to the hapten diphenylcyclopropenone (DPC). The source of these receptors is a man aged 35-49 years with alopecia areata. Some clones in this sample may be carry-over from other donors' samples.

The sample holds a few counts of this clonotype. J is TRBJ2-2 and V is TRBV25-1; TRBD2 matches 7 bases. Germline values: CDR1 MGHDK, CDR2 SYGVNS. This CDR3 has 15 amino acids. V lost 5 bases to trimming and J lost 0 bases; unmatched junction nucleotides: 3. The DNA for the CDR3 is TGTGCCAGCAGTCCGACTAGCCCGAACACCGGGGAGCTGTTTTTT. Protein: CASSPTSPNTGELFF. The full variable domain, its missing parts supplied by reference TRBV25-1 and TRBJ2-2, is EADIYQTPRYLVIGTGKKITLECSQTMGHDKMYWYQQDPGMELHLIHYSYGVNSTEKGDLSSESTVSRIRTEHFPLTLESARPSHTSQYLCASSPTSPNTGELFFGEGSRLTVL.

This clonotype occurred many times. The rearrangement joins TRBV29-1 to TRBJ1-1; D is ambiguous. Germline V gene lookup returns CDR1 SQVTM and CDR2 ANQGSEA. The CDR3 is 12 residues long. With 5 bases removed from V and 3 bases from J, the gap between germline ends came to 10 bases. The CDR3 here is CSVSWSHTEAFF. DNA of the CDR3: TGCAGCGTTAGTTGGTCCCACACTGAAGCTTTCTTT. Combining the CDR3 with reference TRBV29-1 and TRBJ1-1 gives the whole variable domain SAVISQKPSRDICQRGTSLTIQCQVDSQVTMMFWYRQQPGQSLTLIATANQGSEATYESGFVIDKFPISRPNLTFSTLTVSNMSPEDSSIYLCSVSWSHTEAFFGQGTRLTVV.

This clonotype was counted at least ten times. The chain combines TRBV28 with TRBJ2-1; D unresolved. Germline CDR1 is MDHEN and CDR2 is SYDVKM. V was shortened by 2 bases and J by 4 bases, with 6 bases between the two germline ends. This CDR3 spans 13 amino acids. CDR3 amino acids: CASSLGYYNEQFF. CDR3 nucleotide sequence: TGTGCCAGCAGTTTAGGGTATTACAATGAGCAGTTCTTC.

This clonotype was detected many times. The V gene is TRBV20-1, the J gene TRBJ1-1, with 7 bases fitting TRBD1. Germline CDR1 DFQATT, CDR2 SNEGSKA (reference sequence). CDR3 length equals 11 residues. V shed 6 bases, J shed 8 bases, and the junction held 6 bases outside the gene matches. CDR3 protein: CSARRGREAFF. The CDR3 DNA sequence: TGCAGTGCGAGGAGGGGGCGAGAAGCTTTCTTT.

This clonotype turned up a few times. The rearrangement joins TRBV20-1 to TRBJ2-7, with D hard to call. Germline loops: CDR1 DFQATT, CDR2 SNEGSKA (reference sequence). V was shortened by 6 bases and J by 0 bases, with 33 bases between the two germline ends. This CDR3 comprises 20 residues. CDR3 residues: CSAPLVIIMWSLESSYEQYV. The CDR3 DNA reads as TGCAGTGCCCCCCTCGTGATAATAATGTGGAGCTTAGAGAGCTCCTACGAGCAGTACGTC.

This clonotype was seen repeatedly, ten times or more. The rearrangement joins TRBV24-1 to TRBJ2-1; the match to TRBD1 covers 8 bases. With V trimmed by 5 bases and J by 0 bases, 5 bases remained unmatched. Germline-derived CDR1 and CDR2 are KGHDR and SFDVKD. CDR3 length: 16 residues. CDR3 nucleotides: TGTGCCACCAGTGGGGGACAGGAGAGCTCCTACAATGAGCAGTTCTTC. Its protein is CATSGGQESSYNEQFF.

Note on this clonotype: It may be a read error: a sequence one base away is much more abundant. The chain couples TRBV14 to TRBJ1-2; 7 bases agree with TRBD1. Germline CDR1 reads SGHDN; CDR2 reads FVKESK. The CDR3 runs to 13 residues. The CDR3 is CTSSLQGYHGYTF. CDR3 bases: TGTACCAGCAGCCTACAGGGGTATCATGGCTACACCTTC.

This clonotype has a count of ten or more. The chain couples TRBV10-3 to TRBJ2-3, with no clear D. Germline V gene sequence: CDR1 ENHRY, CDR2 SYGVKD. Deletions cut 9 bases from V and 2 bases from J, with 15 bases between. There are 14 residues in the CDR3. The CDR3 DNA reads TGTGCCATTGTGGCCGGGCCAACCACAGATACGCAGTATTTT. This gives the protein CAIVAGPTTDTQYF.